These 25 T cell receptor beta chains share one sample of origin, sequenced in a study of CD8 T cells in ankylosing spondylitis. The study, taken as a whole, reports: One TCR beta motif, made up of eight or nine highly homologous variants, appeared characteristic of ankylosing spondylitis blood.

TCRdb re-called the 5' RACE reads with MiXCR, one entry per CDR3 protein. The sample yields fewer than 450,000 distinct CDR3 sequences, approximately 17% seen once. What these receptors recognize is not known. Sequences were obtained from blood, either unsorted or a sorted T cell fraction (not recorded which). The receptors here all came from a male donor with ankylosing spondylitis.

This rearrangement joins TRBV20-1 to TRBJ1-2; a weak D match, TRBD1 (5 bases). The CDR3 totals 16 residues. CDR1 is DFQATT and CDR2 is SNEGSKA in the germline V gene (reference sequence). V shed 2 bases and J shed 5 bases, with 21 bases lying between them. DNA of the CDR3: TGCAGTGCTAGACCCGGGGGGGGGAATATTAAGTATGGCTACACCTTC. This translates into CSARPGGGNIKYGYTF.

V and J are TRBV20-1 and TRBJ1-1, with 7 bases aligning to TRBD1. CDR1 is DFQATT and CDR2 is SNEGSKA in the germline V gene (reference sequence). The ends lost 1 base at V and 6 bases at J; junction bases unmatched: 5. The CDR3 extends over 13 amino acids. This CDR3 is CSARVGQTSEAFF. The CDR3 region has the DNA TGCAGTGCTAGAGTGGGACAGACCTCTGAAGCTTTCTTT.

This chain joins TRBV19 and TRBJ2-2; D is unclear. From germline, CDR1 is LNHDA and CDR2 SQIVND (reference sequence). The CDR3 sequence is 15 residues long. V lost 1 base and J 6 bases, leaving 12 bases between the germline ends. CDR3 region: CASSIVAAPPGELFF. CDR3 nucleotide sequence: TGTGCCAGTAGTATAGTGGCGGCCCCTCCCGGGGAGCTGTTTTTT.

The chain combines TRBV18 with TRBJ2-2; 8 nucleotides match TRBD2. The trim removed 2 bases at V and 1 base at J, leaving 3 bases unmatched. Germline V gene lookup returns CDR1 KGHSH and CDR2 LQKENI. The CDR3 runs 16 residues. The DNA of the CDR3 is TGTGCCAGCTCACCAATCAGCGGGAGGAACACCGGGGAGCTGTTTTTT. It yields the protein CASSPISGRNTGELFF.

CDR3 protein: CSVEGKTGGRYEQYF. The CDR3 bases are TGCAGCGTTGAAGGCAAAACAGGGGGACGGTACGAGCAGTACTTC. The chain uses TRBV29-1 and TRBJ2-7; 8 bases are shared with TRBD1. The CDR3 runs to 15 residues. Germline V gene sequence: CDR1 SQVTM, CDR2 ANQGSEA. With 1 base clipped from V and 4 bases from J, the junction kept 9 bases outside the gene matches.

This clonotype was seen a handful of times. The rearrangement links TRBV5-1 to TRBJ2-5, with D possibly matching TRBD2 (5 bases). V lost 4 bases to trimming and J lost 5 bases, with 18 bases between them. CDR1 is SGHRS, CDR2 YFSETQ, per germline. The CDR3 runs 15 residues. The DNA for the CDR3 is TGCGCCAGCAGCCTCGAGGGCATCCGAGGGGAGACCCAGTACTTC. As protein: CASSLEGIRGETQYF.

The gene calls are TRBV20-1 and TRBJ2-5, with 7 nucleotides matching TRBD1. The V segment lost 6 bases and the J segment 1 base; nucleotides outside the gene matches: 11. The CDR3 spans 15 residues. CDR1 DFQATT and CDR2 SNEGSKA come from the germline V gene (reference sequence). For the CDR3, the DNA is TGCAGTGCCCCTTTGTGGGACAGAAGCCAAGAGACCCAGTACTTC. It is translated as CSAPLWDRSQETQYF.

This clonotype showed up just a few times. The gene calls are TRBV12-3 or TRBV12-4 and TRBJ1-5, with a tentative D call TRBD1 (6 bases). The CDR3 has 18 amino acids. Trimming shortened V by 6 bases and J by 0 bases, and 21 bases separated the two germline ends. For the CDR3, the DNA is TGTGCCAGCAGCCCCTACAAGGGTACAGGGACTAGCAATCAGCCCCAGCATTTT. It encodes CASSPYKGTGTSNQPQHF.

This clonotype was detected a few times. V gene TRBV24-1 combines with J gene TRBJ1-2, with TRBD1 as a possible D gene (5 bases). This CDR3 region has 15 residues. V lost 3 bases and J 5 bases, leaving 15 bases between the germline ends. Germline values: CDR1 KGHDR, CDR2 SFDVKD. This chain's CDR3 is CATSDGAVEGYGYTF. As DNA, the CDR3 is TGTGCCACCAGTGATGGGGCCGTCGAGGGGTATGGCTACACCTTC.

The chain joins TRBV29-1 to TRBJ2-3; TRBD1 is a possible D gene (5 bases). The CDR3 is 13 amino acids. Germline V gene lookup returns CDR1 SQVTM and CDR2 ANQGSEA. Trimming removed 5 bases from V and 4 bases from J, with 13 bases in between. The CDR3 spells CSVWGRSADTQYF. CDR3 in DNA: TGCAGCGTTTGGGGCCGCAGCGCAGATACGCAGTATTTT.

The chain joins TRBV7-2 to TRBJ1-2, with 8 bases matching TRBD1. The CDR3 loop spans 14 amino acids. Germline trimming cut 5 bases from V and 3 bases from J; bases unmatched to any gene: 5. Per the germline V gene, CDR1 is SGHTA and CDR2 is FQGNSA. CDR3 DNA sequence: TGTGCCAGCAGCCCAAAGACAGGGGACTATGGCTACACCTTC. This encodes CASSPKTGDYGYTF. Using reference TRBV7-2 and TRBJ1-2 for the parts outside the CDR3, the full variable domain is GAGVSQSPSNKVTEKGKDVELRCDPISGHTALYWYRQSLGQGLEFLIYFQGNSAPDKSGLPSDRFSAERTGGSVSTLTIQRTQQEDSAVYLCASSPKTGDYGYTFGSGTRLTVV.

Only a few counts were recorded for this clonotype. The chain uses TRBV7-2 and TRBJ1-5; 12 bases align to TRBD1. V was pared by 4 bases and J by 8 bases, with 12 bases of the junction left unmatched. This CDR3 has 17 residues. The germline V gene encodes CDR1 SGHTA and CDR2 FQGNSA. The CDR3 protein is CASSSSRDRGLIKPQHF. As DNA, the CDR3 is TGTGCCAGCAGCTCTAGCCGGGACAGGGGGCTAATTAAGCCCCAGCATTTT. Supplemented by reference TRBV7-2 and TRBJ1-5, the full variable domain reads GAGVSQSPSNKVTEKGKDVELRCDPISGHTALYWYRQSLGQGLEFLIYFQGNSAPDKSGLPSDRFSAERTGGSVSTLTIQRTQQEDSAVYLCASSSSRDRGLIKPQHFGDGTRLSIL.

This clonotype was seen a few times. The chain combines TRBV20-1 with TRBJ2-3, with 7 bases lining up with TRBD2. V shed 0 bases and J 6 bases; nucleotides not matched to a gene: 9. Per germline, CDR1 DFQATT and CDR2 SNEGSKA (reference sequence). CDR3 size: 15 residues. The CDR3 loop reads CSARDPGTGGDTQYF. CDR3 nucleotide sequence: TGCAGTGCTAGAGATCCGGGTACCGGGGGGGATACGCAGTATTTT.

The table lists this clonotype with many counts. The chain uses TRBV7-8 and TRBJ2-1; the D is unclear. The CDR3 is 11 residues long. Germline V lookup: CDR1 SGHVS, CDR2 FQNEAQ. V lost 1 base, J lost 10 bases, and 5 bases lay in between. The CDR3 sequence: CASSLGIEQFF. Written as DNA, the CDR3 is TGTGCCAGCAGCTTAGGCATAGAGCAGTTCTTC.

This clonotype was counted a few times. The chain has TRBV29-1 and TRBJ1-4; possibly TRBD1 for D (6 bases). This CDR3 region has 15 residues. Germline CDR1 SQVTM, CDR2 ANQGSEA. Trimming left V 5 bases short and J 3 bases short, with 16 bases between. CDR3 nucleotide sequence: TGCAGCGTTAATCCTTCAGGGGCCCCTAATGAAAAACTGTTTTTT. Its translation: CSVNPSGAPNEKLFF.

This clonotype occurred a few times. The chain combines TRBV5-5 with TRBJ1-4; tentative D call: TRBD1 (5 bases). V was cut by 1 base and J by 4 bases, with 8 bases left in between. The CDR3 covers 14 residues. Germline V CDR1 and CDR2: SGHKS, YYEKEE (reference sequence). Here the CDR3 DNA reads TGTGCCAGCAGCTTGAGACAGAATAATGAAAAACTGTTTTTT. Its protein product is CASSLRQNNEKLFF. Drawing the rest from reference TRBV5-5 and TRBJ1-4, the complete variable domain is DAGVTQSPTHLIKTRGQQVTLRCSPISGHKSVSWYQQVLGQGPQFIFQYYEKEERGRGNFPDRFSARQFPNYSSELNVNALLLGDSALYLCASSLRQNNEKLFFGSGTQLSVL.

This clonotype was seen a few times. The gene calls are TRBV15 and TRBJ2-1, with TRBD2 matching over 9 bases. J lost 6 bases, V lost 1 base, and 7 bases had no gene match. The CDR3 spans 16 residues. The germline V gene encodes CDR1 LNHNV and CDR2 YYDKDF (reference sequence). The CDR3 bases are TGTGCCACCAGCAGAGGGTATAGCGGGAGCGGCAATGAGCAGTTCTTC. Encoded protein: CATSRGYSGSGNEQFF.

The V call is TRBV6-1, the J call TRBJ2-1, with 7 nucleotides matching TRBD1. J lost 7 bases, V lost 5 bases, and 2 bases had no gene match. This CDR3 region has 12 residues. The germline V gene encodes CDR1 MNHNS and CDR2 SASEGT. CDR3 amino acids: CASSKTGNEQFF. CDR3 DNA sequence: TGTGCCAGCAGTAAGACAGGGAATGAGCAGTTCTTC.

The table lists this clonotype with a few counts. This rearrangement joins TRBV29-1 to TRBJ2-6; the D is unclear. CDR3 size: 14 residues. Germline CDR1 and CDR2: SQVTM and ANQGSEA. Trimming shortened V by 7 bases and J by 0 bases, and 10 bases separated the two germline ends. The CDR3 region has the DNA TGCAGCGCCTCTCGCGACTCTGGGGCCAACGTCCTGACTTTC. Translation gives CSASRDSGANVLTF.

The J gene is TRBJ2-1, the V gene TRBV11-2; D is uncertain. The length of the CDR3 is 14 residues. V lost 1 base, J lost 8 bases, and 12 bases lay in between. Germline V gene lookup returns CDR1 SGHAT and CDR2 FQNNGV. CDR3 protein: CASSLVTVTYEQFF. Here the CDR3 DNA reads TGTGCCAGCAGCTTAGTAACAGTTACCTATGAGCAGTTCTTC.

This clonotype was recorded many times. A much larger clone lies a single base off, so this may be a read error. The chain uses TRBV12-3 or TRBV12-4 and TRBJ2-5; D not certain. V was clipped by 6 bases and J by 0 bases, with 2 bases between them. CDR3 length equals 11 residues. CDR3 coding DNA: TGTGCCAGCAGATACCAAGAGACCCAGTACTTC. It encodes CASRYQETQYF.

This clonotype was seen ten or more times. The chain carries TRBV5-1 and TRBJ1-1; TRBD1 matches 8 bases. The ends lost 4 bases at V and 5 bases at J; junction bases unmatched: 4. CDR1 is SGHRS, CDR2 YFSETQ, per germline. This CDR3 region has 13 residues. CDR3 loop: CASSEQGETEAFF. DNA for the CDR3: TGCGCCAGCAGCGAACAGGGGGAAACTGAAGCTTTCTTT.

A few counts support this clonotype. The chain couples TRBV28 to TRBJ2-3; 10 bases fit TRBD1. Per the germline V gene, CDR1 is MDHEN and CDR2 is SYDVKM. V lost 4 bases to trimming and J lost 3 bases; unmatched junction nucleotides: 10. This CDR3 has 17 amino acids. CDR3 amino acids: CASSSLKWTGGTDTQYF. As DNA, the CDR3 is TGTGCCAGCAGTTCGTTGAAATGGACAGGGGGAACAGATACGCAGTATTTT.

This clonotype has just a few counts. The V and J genes are TRBV18 and TRBJ1-1, with no clear D. Germline V gene data show CDR1 as KGHSH and CDR2 as LQKENI. This CDR3 has 13 amino acids. V lost 3 bases and J 4 bases, leaving 9 bases between the germline ends. CDR3 amino acids: CASSPVGPTEAFF. In DNA, the CDR3 is TGTGCCAGCTCACCCGTAGGCCCCACTGAAGCTTTCTTT. Complete variable domain (other parts from reference TRBV18 and TRBJ1-1): NAGVMQNPRHLVRRRGQEARLRCSPMKGHSHVYWYRQLPEEGLKFMVYLQKENIIDESGMPKERFSAEFPKEGPSILRIQQVVRGDSAAYFCASSPVGPTEAFFGQGTRLTVV.

This chain links TRBV28 with TRBJ2-7; 12 nucleotides line up with TRBD2. V trimming: 4 bases; J trimming: 5 bases; junction bases outside the gene matches: 3. Germline loops: CDR1 MDHEN, CDR2 SYDVKM. The CDR3 sequence is 14 residues long. The DNA for the CDR3 is TGTGCCAGCAGTTGGACTAGCGGGAAGCACGAGCAGTACTTC. This codes for CASSWTSGKHEQYF.